The clone carrying this T cell receptor (beta chain) was seen more than once but under ten times. Antigen: not known. The record originates from a study of T-cell memory formation after mild COVID-19. Study-level background: Largely, the TCR clusters proved donor specific.

Study-wide findings and caveats: Prior to infection, memory already included some responding clones, suggesting cross-reactive memory joined. Most CD4+ clones that shrank were in CM and EM, while CD8+ ones turned up in EMRA.

TCRdb reprocessed the 5' RACE reads with MiXCR, giving one entry per CDR3 protein. The sample has more than 110,000 distinct CDR3 sequences, 14% seen once. The receptor was derived from an adult woman who had mild COVID-19 (a few samples of this study predate the infection). Cell type and time point are not known. The material sequenced was PBMCs or a T cell subset sorted from them (not recorded which).

The CDR3 DNA reads TGTGCCAGCAGCTTAGCGGAGGACAGAATGACCCCCGAGCAGTACTTC. Translation gives CASSLAEDRMTPEQYF. The rearrangement uses TRBV7-6 and TRBJ2-7; weak D call: TRBD1 (6 bases). The V end lost 0 bases, the J end lost 6 bases, and 18 bases lay between the germline ends. CDR1 SGHVS and CDR2 FNYEAQ come from the germline V gene. The length of the CDR3 is 16 residues. Full variable domain (rest looked up from reference TRBV7-6 and TRBJ2-7): GAGVSQSPRYKVTKRGQDVALRCDPISGHVSLYWYRQALGQGPEFLTYFNYEAQQDKSGLPNDRFSAERPEGSISTLTIQRTEQRDSAMYRCASSLAEDRMTPEQYFGPGTRLTVT.